These 31 T cell receptor beta chains came from one sample sequenced in a study of T cell repertoires in cytomegalovirus infection. One entry per CDR3 protein, called by TCRdb with MiXCR from the reads. The sample has 150,000 to 200,000 distinct CDR3 sequences, under 15% seen once. Sequences were obtained from PBMCs. Every receptor here comes from a human donor in good health (CMV status not recorded). Some clones in this sample may be carry-over from other donors' samples.

This clonotype came up many times. The J gene is TRBJ1-2, the V gene TRBV7-2; tentative D call: TRBD1 (5 bases). The germline V gene has CDR1 SGHTA and CDR2 FQGNSA. The CDR3 consists of 14 residues. V dropped 6 bases and J dropped 4 bases, with 15 bases sitting between them. The DNA of the CDR3 is TGTGCCAGCAGTTCCGACAGACCATTCTATGGCTACACCTTC. Residues: CASSSDRPFYGYTF.

The chain joins TRBV12-3 or TRBV12-4 to TRBJ1-6; D is ambiguous. The CDR3 contains 17 residues. V lost 0 bases and J lost 6, with 15 bases in between. The CDR3 is CASSLALSRLINSPLHF. For the CDR3, the DNA is TGTGCCAGCAGTTTAGCGCTAAGCAGATTAATTAATTCACCCCTCCACTTT.

A few counts support this clonotype. CDR3 bases: TGTGCCAGCTCACCAGTCATAACAGACTACTCCTACAATGAGCAGTTCTTC. As protein: CASSPVITDYSYNEQFF. J is TRBJ2-1 and V is TRBV18; perhaps TRBD2 as D (5 bases). This CDR3 is built from 17 residues. V was pared by 2 bases and J by 0 bases, with 14 bases between. Per germline, CDR1 KGHSH and CDR2 LQKENI.

This clonotype appeared a single time. The chain uses TRBV5-1 and TRBJ1-1; D is unclear. CDR1 and CDR2 (germline): SGHRS, YFSETQ. V lost 6 bases, J lost 0 bases, and 12 bases lay in between. The CDR3 runs to 14 residues. This CDR3 reads CASNLQSLNTEAFF. The CDR3 nucleotides read TGCGCCAGCAACCTACAGAGCCTGAACACTGAAGCTTTCTTT. Supplemented by reference TRBV5-1 and TRBJ1-1, the full variable domain reads KAGVTQTPRYLIKTRGQQVTLSCSPISGHRSVSWYQQTPGQGLQFLFEYFSETQRNKGNFPGRFSGRQFSNSRSEMNVSTLELGDSALYLCASNLQSLNTEAFFGQGTRLTVV.

The J gene is TRBJ1-1, the V gene TRBV2; D is uncertain. Germline CDR1 and CDR2: SNHLY and FYNNEI. Trimming took off 7 bases at V and 6 bases at J, with 18 bases between the two ends. The CDR3 runs 14 residues. CDR3 in amino acids: CASNGLKAESEAFF. The CDR3 nucleotides read TGTGCCAGCAATGGACTTAAGGCAGAATCTGAAGCTTTCTTT. The full variable domain, rest sourced from reference TRBV2 and TRBJ1-1, is EPEVTQTPSHQVTQMGQEVILRCVPISNHLYFYWYRQILGQKVEFLVSFYNNEISEKSEIFDDQFSVERPDGSNFTLKIRSTKLEDSAMYFCASNGLKAESEAFFGQGTRLTVV.

This clonotype appeared many times. This chain connects TRBV7-6 to TRBJ2-3; D is perhaps TRBD2 (6 bases). CDR3 length: 16 residues. The ends were cut back, 1 base at V and 4 bases at J, with 15 bases in the middle. Germline CDR1 and CDR2: SGHVS and FNYEAQ. CDR3 residues: CASSLGSRLGADTQYF. CDR3 nucleotide sequence: TGTGCCAGCAGCTTAGGGAGTAGACTAGGGGCAGATACGCAGTATTTT.

CDR3 sequence (DNA): TGTGCCACCGGGACAGACTCCTACAATGAGCAGTTCTTC. It translates to CATGTDSYNEQFF. The genes are TRBV19 and TRBJ2-1; 7 bases fit TRBD1. Germline CDR1 reads LNHDA; CDR2 reads SQIVND (reference sequence). There are 13 residues in the CDR3. V shed 10 bases, J shed 0 bases, and the junction held 3 bases outside the gene matches.

This clonotype was seen repeatedly, ten times or more. The V call is TRBV12-3 or TRBV12-4, the J call TRBJ1-4; D is uncertain. This CDR3 has 13 amino acids. Trimming cost V 6 bases and J 3 bases, with 8 bases left between them. The CDR3 DNA reads TGTGCCAGCAGAAGGAGAGCTAATGAAAAACTGTTTTTT. This translates into CASRRRANEKLFF.

This clonotype appeared many times. The V call is TRBV29-1, the J call TRBJ2-1; 16 nucleotides match TRBD2. Germline CDR1 is SQVTM and CDR2 is ANQGSEA. The CDR3 contains 14 residues. V was clipped by 4 bases and J by 9 bases; unmatched bases: 3. The CDR3 coding sequence is TGCAGCGTTGTTGGGACTAGCGGGAGGGGTGAGCAGTTCTTC. It codes for CSVVGTSGRGEQFF.

The CDR3 DNA reads as TGCGCCAGCAGCCTACTAGCGGGAGACAACCAAGAGACCCAGTACTTC. Residues: CASSLLAGDNQETQYF. This chain joins TRBV5-1 and TRBJ2-5, with 11 bases identical to TRBD2. J lost 0 bases, V lost 4 bases, and 5 bases had no gene match. CDR1 is SGHRS and CDR2 is YFSETQ in the germline V gene. The CDR3 runs to 16 residues. The variable domain in full, completed from reference TRBV5-1 and TRBJ2-5, reads KAGVTQTPRYLIKTRGQQVTLSCSPISGHRSVSWYQQTPGQGLQFLFEYFSETQRNKGNFPGRFSGRQFSNSRSEMNVSTLELGDSALYLCASSLLAGDNQETQYFGPGTRLLVL.

Only a few counts were recorded for this clonotype. This sequence joins TRBV20-1 and TRBJ2-1; 7 bases are shared with TRBD1. V dropped 5 bases and J dropped 2; count of bases not matched to a gene: 9. Germline CDR1 DFQATT, CDR2 SNEGSKA (reference sequence). CDR3 length equals 15 residues. The CDR3 sequence is CSALKGAGTYNEQFF. CDR3 bases: TGCAGTGCTCTAAAGGGGGCAGGCACCTACAATGAGCAGTTCTTC.

The chain combines TRBV2 with TRBJ2-2; D is ambiguous. Germline-derived CDR1 and CDR2 are SNHLY and FYNNEI. The CDR3 runs to 13 residues. V lost 6 bases and J 6 bases, leaving 11 bases between the germline ends. CDR3 DNA sequence: TGTGCCAGCAGATTCGGTGGAGCCGGGGAGCTGTTTTTT. The encoded protein is CASRFGGAGELFF.

This clonotype was counted many times. This chain links TRBV28 with TRBJ2-3; D possibly corresponds to TRBD1 (6 bases). V lost 2 bases, J lost 4 bases, and 16 bases lay in between. CDR3 size: 16 residues. Germline V gives CDR1 MDHEN, CDR2 SYDVKM. The CDR3 here is CASSLVTGAQADTQYF. Written as DNA, the CDR3 is TGTGCCAGCAGTTTAGTGACAGGTGCCCAAGCAGATACGCAGTATTTT.

The CDR3 DNA reads TGCAGTGCTAGAGATGCAGGGGTGGACAATCAGCCCCAGCATTTT. Translating gives CSARDAGVDNQPQHF. The V gene is TRBV20-1, the J gene TRBJ1-5; a weak D match, TRBD1 (6 bases). Germline V gene data show CDR1 as DFQATT and CDR2 as SNEGSKA (reference sequence). Trimming took 0 bases from V and 3 from J, leaving 12 bases between them. This CDR3 is built from 15 residues.

This clonotype came up many times. The rearrangement joins TRBV28 to TRBJ1-1; D unclear. There are 13 residues in the CDR3. Trimming left V 5 bases short and J 0 bases short, with 7 bases between. The germline CDR1 and CDR2 sequences are MDHEN and SYDVKM. DNA for the CDR3: TGTGCCAGCAGTCCAACGGTGAACACTGAAGCTTTCTTT. This codes for CASSPTVNTEAFF.

In its sample, this clonotype was seen a few times. V gene TRBV5-1 combines with J gene TRBJ2-1; 8 bases fit TRBD1. The CDR3 totals 17 residues. Germline V gene lookup returns CDR1 SGHRS and CDR2 YFSETQ. Germline trimming cut 3 bases from V and 7 bases from J; bases unmatched to any gene: 15. CDR3 in amino acids: CASSYQPGQVKQNEQFF. The CDR3 nucleotides read TGCGCCAGCAGCTACCAACCGGGACAGGTAAAACAAAATGAGCAGTTCTTC.

This clonotype was detected many times. In DNA form, the CDR3 reads TGTGCCAGCAGCACAGCCGGGACAGACACTAACTATGGCTACACCTTC. Residues: CASSTAGTDTNYGYTF. The chain links TRBV9 to TRBJ1-2, with 7 bases lining up with TRBD1. Germline V lookup: CDR1 SGDLS, CDR2 YYNGEE. The CDR3 loop spans 16 amino acids. J was trimmed by 0 bases and V by 4 bases; bases with no gene match: 9.

The rearrangement joins TRBV24-1 to TRBJ1-5, with D tentatively TRBD1 (6 bases). The germline V gene encodes CDR1 KGHDR and CDR2 SFDVKD. V lost 2 bases and J 0 bases, leaving 10 bases between the germline ends. The CDR3 extends over 16 amino acids. CDR3 loop: CATSDSTGYSNQPQHF. The CDR3 nucleotides are TGTGCCACCAGTGATTCAACAGGGTATAGCAATCAGCCCCAGCATTTT.

This chain links TRBV5-1 with TRBJ2-5, with D unclear. V lost 4 bases and J 2 bases, leaving 9 bases between the germline ends. The V gene's germline CDR1 is SGHRS and CDR2 YFSETQ. This CDR3 is 13 amino acids long. CDR3 protein: CASSQTDQETQYF. The CDR3 DNA reads as TGCGCCAGCAGCCAGACCGATCAAGAGACCCAGTACTTC.

In this sample, this clonotype turned up many times. The J gene is TRBJ1-5, the V gene TRBV28, with unresolved D. CDR1 is MDHEN and CDR2 is SYDVKM in the germline V gene. The V and J ends lost 8 bases and 3 bases respectively, with 14 bases between them. This CDR3 has 14 amino acids. The CDR3 DNA reads TGTGCCAGCCAAAAGAGCAGCCCCAATCAGCCCCAGCATTTT. Amino acid sequence: CASQKSSPNQPQHF. The full variable domain, with the rest looked up from reference TRBV28 and TRBJ1-5, is DVKVTQSSRYLVKRTGEKVFLECVQDMDHENMFWYRQDPGLGLRLIYFSYDVKMKEKGDIPEGYSVSREKKERFSLILESASTNQTSMYLCASQKSSPNQPQHFGDGTRLSIL.

Many counts were recorded for this clonotype. The chain employs TRBV7-9 and TRBJ1-1, with D tentatively TRBD1 (6 bases). CDR1 is SEHNR and CDR2 is FQNEAQ in the germline V gene (reference sequence). This CDR3 comprises 18 residues. The V and J ends lost 2 bases and 0 bases respectively, with 19 bases between them. DNA for the CDR3: TGTGCCAGCAGCTTAAAGGGTGGGACAACTACCGTGAACACTGAAGCTTTCTTT. Protein product: CASSLKGGTTTVNTEAFF.

The V gene is TRBV29-1, the J gene TRBJ1-1; 8 nucleotides line up with TRBD1. CDR1 and CDR2 (germline): SQVTM, ANQGSEA. This CDR3 has 13 residues. V lost 5 bases, J lost 1 base, and 3 bases stayed unmatched. The CDR3 is CSVLQGGNTEAFF. The CDR3 DNA reads TGCAGCGTTCTACAGGGGGGGAACACTGAAGCTTTCTTT.

The chain links TRBV9 to TRBJ2-1, with D perhaps TRBD1 or TRBD2 (6 bases each). The CDR3 totals 15 residues. CDR1 and CDR2 (germline): SGDLS, YYNGEE. V gave up 0 bases and J gave up 7 bases, with 14 bases separating them. CDR3 DNA: TGTGCCAGCAGCGTAGAGGGGGGTCCGGGAAATGAGCAGTTCTTC. Protein product: CASSVEGGPGNEQFF.

This clonotype was seen ten or more times. V usage is TRBV27 and J usage is TRBJ1-2; D call uncertain. The CDR3 consists of 14 residues. Between the trimmed V and J ends, which lost 7 bases and 8 bases, there was a span of 20 bases. Germline V CDR1 and CDR2: MNHEY, SMNVEV (reference sequence). The CDR3 DNA reads as TGTGCCAGCACCCCTCATCGAGGGAAGGAAGGCTACACCTTC. This gives the protein CASTPHRGKEGYTF.

To note about this clonotype: This may come from a read error, since a much larger clone is one base off. This chain links TRBV7-3 with TRBJ2-2, with D tentatively TRBD1 or TRBD2 (6 bases each). The germline gives CDR1 SGHTA, CDR2 FQGTGA. The CDR3 is 15 amino acids. The CDR3 reads CASSDPGQFGGELCF. The DNA for the CDR3 is TGTGCCAGCAGCGATCCCGGACAGTTTGGCGGGGAGCTGTGTTTT.

This rearrangement joins TRBV7-9 to TRBJ1-1; D possibly corresponds to TRBD1 (5 bases). The length of the CDR3 is 14 residues. Germline loops: CDR1 SEHNR, CDR2 FQNEAQ (reference sequence). V was cut by 2 bases and J by 5 bases, with 12 bases left in between. In nucleotides, the CDR3 is TGTGCCAGCAGCTTAAGATCGGGGGAAACTGAAGCTTTCTTT. It yields the protein CASSLRSGETEAFF.

The rearrangement uses TRBV18 and TRBJ1-2; TRBD1 matches 7 bases. Germline lookup yields CDR1 KGHSH and CDR2 LQKENI. This CDR3 contains 13 residues. Losses at the gene ends were 1 base for V and 8 bases for J; bases not matched to a gene: 4. CDR3: CASSPLAGQGYTF. The CDR3 DNA sequence: TGTGCCAGCTCACCACTGGCGGGACAGGGCTACACCTTC.

This clonotype was seen at least ten times. The chain carries TRBV6-1 and TRBJ2-6; the D is unclear. Trimming stripped 5 bases from V and 0 bases from J, with 8 bases between. Germline V gene data show CDR1 as MNHNS and CDR2 as SASEGT. The CDR3 contains 15 residues. The CDR3 DNA sequence: TGTGCCAGCAGTTATAGGATCTCTGGGGCCAACGTCCTGACTTTC. This encodes CASSYRISGANVLTF.

This clonotype was observed many times. In nucleotides, the CDR3 is TGTGCCAGCAGTTTGGAGTGGGACACCAACACCGGGGAGCTGTTTTTT. Its protein product is CASSLEWDTNTGELFF. This chain connects TRBV12-3 or TRBV12-4 to TRBJ2-2; D perhaps matches TRBD1 (6 bases). The CDR3 consists of 16 residues. Trimming shortened V by 3 bases and J by 2 bases, and 13 bases separated the two germline ends.

The gene calls are TRBV19 and TRBJ2-1, with D tentatively TRBD1 (6 bases). This CDR3 comprises 17 residues. Germline CDR1 reads LNHDA; CDR2 reads SQIVND (reference sequence). V was cut by 6 bases and J by 0 bases, with 18 bases left in between. CDR3: CASRELFGQSSYNEQFF. In DNA form, the CDR3 reads TGTGCCAGTAGAGAACTTTTCGGACAGAGCTCCTACAATGAGCAGTTCTTC.

The rearrangement links TRBV13 to TRBJ2-2, with D perhaps given as TRBD1 or TRBD2 (6 bases each). From germline, CDR1 is PRHDT and CDR2 FYEKMQ (reference sequence). V lost 4 bases to trimming and J lost 1 base, with 13 bases between them. The CDR3 consists of 16 residues. The DNA of the CDR3 is TGTGCCAGCAGCTGGAGGGGGGCTGGGAACACCGGGGAGCTGTTTTTT. Its translation: CASSWRGAGNTGELFF. Using reference TRBV13 and TRBJ2-2 for the parts outside the CDR3, the full variable domain is AAGVIQSPRHLIKEKRETATLKCYPIPRHDTVYWYQQGPGQDPQFLISFYEKMQSDKGSIPDRFSAQQFSDYHSELNMSSLELGDSALYFCASSWRGAGNTGELFFGEGSRLTVL.